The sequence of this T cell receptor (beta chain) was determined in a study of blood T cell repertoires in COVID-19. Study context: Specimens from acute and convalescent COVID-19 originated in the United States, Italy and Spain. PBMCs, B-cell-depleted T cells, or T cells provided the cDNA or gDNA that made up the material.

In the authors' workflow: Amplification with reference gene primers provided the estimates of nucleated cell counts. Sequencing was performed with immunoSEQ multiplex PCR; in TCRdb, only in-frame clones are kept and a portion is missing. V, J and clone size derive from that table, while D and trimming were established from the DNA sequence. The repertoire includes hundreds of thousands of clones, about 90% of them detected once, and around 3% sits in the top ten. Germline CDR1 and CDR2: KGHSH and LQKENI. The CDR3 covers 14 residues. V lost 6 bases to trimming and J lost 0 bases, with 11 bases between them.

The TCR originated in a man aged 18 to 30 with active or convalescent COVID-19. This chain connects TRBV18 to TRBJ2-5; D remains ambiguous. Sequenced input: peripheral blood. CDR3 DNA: TGTGCCAGCTCCCCTCGGCGGTACCAAGAGACCCAGTACTTC. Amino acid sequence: CASSPRRYQETQYF.